The source of this T cell receptor (beta chain) is a study of monozygotic twins with cystic fibrosis. Whole-study context: Libraries were built from around 3 micrograms of fragmented DNA using about 16 PCR cycles.

TCRdb's table, derived via immunoSEQ multiplex PCR, lists solely in-frame clones and lacks some. Of approximately 27,000 clones in the sample, roughly nine tenths were seen once. The CDR3 runs 16 residues. Germline lookup yields CDR1 SGHVS and CDR2 FNYEAQ. With 4 bases removed from V and 0 bases from J, the gap between germline ends came to 16 bases. With respect to this clone: Its antigen is unknown.

General study points: Low clonality (median approximately 0.0095) suggested a mostly naive repertoire.

The clonotype comes from a girl aged 2-9 years with cystic fibrosis. The chain carries TRBV7-6 and TRBJ2-7, with D maybe TRBD1 (5 bases). The sequenced material came from blood. In DNA form, the CDR3 reads TGTGCCAGCAGCTCCCTTACAGGCCCGAGCTCCTACGAGCAGTACTTC. It is translated as CASSSLTGPSSYEQYF.